This TCR beta chain was sequenced in a study of blood T cell repertoires in COVID-19. Study in general: Acute and convalescent COVID-19 samples came from the United States, Italy and Spain. Sources were T cells, B-cell-depleted T cells, or PBMCs; the material itself was cDNA or gDNA.

Original methodology: Amplification of reference gene primers was used by the study to estimate nucleated cell counts. Measured with immunoSEQ multiplex PCR; TCRdb has only the in-frame clones, and not every one. V, J and clone size are those of that table, while D and trimming were read from the DNA. The profile covers approximately 330,000 clones, with approximately 87% appearing a single time and roughly 4.1% taken by the ten largest. Germline loops: CDR1 LNHDA, CDR2 SQIVND (reference sequence). The CDR3 is made up of 16 amino acids. Trimming left V 7 bases short and J 4 bases short, with 20 bases between.

The source of this sequence is a woman between 50 and 59 years old with active or convalescent COVID-19. Sequenced: peripheral blood. This chain connects TRBV19 to TRBJ2-1; D possibly corresponds to TRBD2 (6 bases). The CDR3 DNA reads as TGTGCCAGTAACCCTACCTTAGGTGCGGGATACAATGAGCAGTTCTTC. Amino acids: CASNPTLGAGYNEQFF.